Listed here are 25 T cell receptor beta chains from one sample, sequenced in a study of shared clonotypes between healthy human individuals (TCRdb year 2020). CD8 naive samples were obtained by positive selection for CCR7 among CD45RO-negative cells, yielding a CD45RA+CCR7+ population from which TemRA cells were excluded. Library construction relied on the immunoSEQ multiplex PCR assay. TCRdb carries this immuneACCESS record with in-frame sequences only. Its versions omit some clonotypes, under half of them owing to an unresolved V gene in the studies checked, with the rest unexplained. Here the sample has about 550,000 clones; around 95% occur a single time. Less than 0.13% of the sample rests with the top ten. Sequencing was done on a sample of naive CD8+ T cells sorted from blood. The cell subset or site label corresponds to: CD45RA+CCR7+. Receptors originate from a woman in her 30s in good health.

V usage is TRBV10-2 and J usage is TRBJ2-2; maybe TRBD2 (6 bases). Trimming pared 5 bases from V and 5 bases from J, leaving 9 bases between. The CDR3 length is 13 residues. Germline V gene data show CDR1 as WSHSY and CDR2 as SAAADI. The CDR3 reads CASSTSSTGELFF. The CDR3 coding sequence is TGCGCCAGCAGTACTAGCTCAACCGGGGAGCTGTTTTTT.

This clone is a singleton in its sample. The V gene is TRBV7-6, the J gene TRBJ2-1, with D possibly matching TRBD2 (5 bases). CDR3 length: 19 residues. The V end lost 5 bases, the J end lost 3 bases, and 26 bases lay between the germline ends. The V gene's germline CDR1 is SGHVS and CDR2 FNYEAQ. The CDR3, as DNA: TGTGCCAGCAGCACTAGATTCGGGGTCTTTGGCTCGTACTACAATGAGCAGTTCTTC. This codes for CASSTRFGVFGSYYNEQFF. The variable domain in full, completed from reference TRBV7-6 and TRBJ2-1, reads GAGVSQSPRYKVTKRGQDVALRCDPISGHVSLYWYRQALGQGPEFLTYFNYEAQQDKSGLPNDRFSAERPEGSISTLTIQRTEQRDSAMYRCASSTRFGVFGSYYNEQFFGPGTRLTVL.

The V gene is TRBV2, the J gene TRBJ2-7; unclear D gene. V was pared by 7 bases and J by 2 bases, with 9 bases between. The CDR3 contains 12 residues. Per the germline V gene, CDR1 is SNHLY and CDR2 is FYNNEI. DNA of the CDR3: TGTGCCAGCATCCTCGGAACCTACGAGCAGTACTTC. This gives the protein CASILGTYEQYF.

The chain couples TRBV4-1 to TRBJ1-2; D might be TRBD1 (5 bases). Trimming stripped 1 base from V and 2 bases from J, with 11 bases between. CDR3 size: 15 residues. Germline CDR1 and CDR2: MGHRA and YSYEKL. This CDR3 is CASSQVTDSNYGYTF. The CDR3 nucleotides read TGCGCCAGCAGCCAAGTTACCGACAGCAACTATGGCTACACCTTC.

The gene calls are TRBV7-9 and TRBJ2-5; no firm D call. From germline, CDR1 is SEHNR and CDR2 FQNEAQ (reference sequence). The CDR3 is made up of 16 amino acids. V shed 3 bases and J shed 0 bases, with 14 bases lying between them. The CDR3 DNA follows: TGTGCCAGCAGCTTTTCCGCAGAGCTATACCAAGAGACCCAGTACTTC. This encodes CASSFSAELYQETQYF.

The J gene is TRBJ2-2, the V gene TRBV5-8; weak D call: TRBD2 (6 bases). There are 15 residues in the CDR3. V was clipped by 4 bases and J by 6 bases, with 16 bases between them. Looked up from germline, CDR1 is SGHTS and CDR2 is YDEGEE. Here the CDR3 reads CASSLLPGEAGELFF. CDR3 in DNA: TGTGCCAGCAGCCTGCTCCCGGGGGAGGCCGGGGAGCTGTTTTTT.

The J gene is TRBJ2-7, the V gene TRBV29-1, with unresolved D. The V and J ends lost 5 bases and 1 base respectively, with 12 bases between them. CDR3 length: 13 residues. CDR1 and CDR2 from the germline V gene are SQVTM and ANQGSEA. The CDR3 spells CSVRSVSSYEQYF. CDR3 sequence (DNA): TGCAGCGTTAGGTCAGTCTCTTCCTACGAGCAGTACTTC.

This clone was seen just once. CDR3: CASSLSGARTDTQYF. The CDR3, as DNA: TGTGCCAGCAGTTTATCAGGGGCACGCACAGATACGCAGTATTTT. The V call is TRBV27, the J call TRBJ2-3, with TRBD1 as a possible D gene (5 bases). The CDR3 length is 15 residues. Germline V CDR1 and CDR2: MNHEY, SMNVEV (reference sequence). The V and J ends lost 0 bases and 1 base respectively, with 8 bases between them.

The chain uses TRBV27 and TRBJ1-1; D not resolved. The V and J ends lost 2 bases and 0 bases respectively, with 10 bases between them. The CDR3 consists of 15 residues. Germline V CDR1 and CDR2: MNHEY, SMNVEV (reference sequence). For the CDR3, the DNA is TGTGCCAGCAGTTTAGGAGTACAGATGAACACTGAAGCTTTCTTT. Amino acids: CASSLGVQMNTEAFF.

V usage is TRBV9 and J usage is TRBJ1-2; D might be TRBD1 (5 bases). The CDR3 runs to 17 residues. Deletions cut 0 bases from V and 4 bases from J, with 19 bases between. Germline values: CDR1 SGDLS, CDR2 YYNGEE. As DNA, the CDR3 is TGTGCCAGCAGCGTAGCGGTTGGGGCAGGGATGGGCTATGGCTACACCTTC. The encoded protein is CASSVAVGAGMGYGYTF. The full variable domain, with the rest looked up from reference TRBV9 and TRBJ1-2, is DSGVTQTPKHLITATGQRVTLRCSPRSGDLSVYWYQQSLDQGLQFLIQYYNGEERAKGNILERFSAQQFPDLHSELNLSSLELGDSALYFCASSVAVGAGMGYGYTFGSGTRLTVV.

The chain joins TRBV6-6 to TRBJ2-1, with unresolved D. From germline, CDR1 is MNHNY and CDR2 SVGAGI (reference sequence). This CDR3 contains 12 residues. Trimming cost V 5 bases and J 8 bases, with 10 bases left between them. CDR3 amino acids: CASSPNLDEQFF. In DNA form, the CDR3 reads TGTGCCAGCAGTCCCAACTTGGATGAGCAGTTCTTC.

With regard to this clone: Other DNA sequences from this sample encode an identical CDR3 as well. CDR3 in DNA: TGTGCCAGCAGGGGACTAGCGGCCTACGAGCAGTACTTC. It encodes CASRGLAAYEQYF. The V and J genes are TRBV2 and TRBJ2-7; 11 bases map to TRBD2. The CDR3 runs 13 residues. Germline loops: CDR1 SNHLY, CDR2 FYNNEI. The J segment lost 2 bases and the V segment lost 6 bases, leaving 0 bases of the junction unmatched. Full variable domain (rest looked up from reference TRBV2 and TRBJ2-7): EPEVTQTPSHQVTQMGQEVILRCVPISNHLYFYWYRQILGQKVEFLVSFYNNEISEKSEIFDDQFSVERPDGSNFTLKIRSTKLEDSAMYFCASRGLAAYEQYFGPGTRLTVT.

The rearrangement joins TRBV7-9 to TRBJ2-7; tentatively, D is TRBD2 (6 bases). The V gene's germline CDR1 is SEHNR and CDR2 FQNEAQ (reference sequence). V lost 1 base and J lost 4, with 14 bases in between. The CDR3 consists of 15 residues. This CDR3 is CASSLVSGDLYEQYF. In DNA form, the CDR3 reads TGTGCCAGCAGCTTAGTTAGCGGAGACCTATACGAGCAGTACTTC.

This chain's CDR3 is CASGLTPDTQYF. CDR3 nucleotide sequence: TGTGCTAGTGGTTTGACGCCAGATACGCAGTATTTT. The chain uses TRBV12-5 and TRBJ2-3; unclear D gene. Trimming shortened V by 2 bases and J by 4 bases, and 4 bases separated the two germline ends. The CDR3 consists of 12 residues. Germline V gene lookup returns CDR1 LGHNT and CDR2 FRNRAP. Full variable domain (outside the CDR3, taken from reference TRBV12-5 and TRBJ2-3): DARVTQTPRHKVTEMGQEVTMRCQPILGHNTVFWYRQTMMQGLELLAYFRNRAPLDDSGMPKDRFSAEMPDATLATLKIQPSEPRDSAVYFCASGLTPDTQYFGPGTRLTVL.

This chain joins TRBV11-2 and TRBJ2-7, with TRBD1 matching 10 bases. Looked up from germline, CDR1 is SGHAT and CDR2 is FQNNGV. The CDR3 consists of 14 residues. Trimming took 5 bases from V and 7 from J; bases not matched to a gene: 8. The CDR3 here is CASSTRQGAGEQYF. CDR3 DNA sequence: TGTGCCAGCAGCACCCGACAGGGGGCAGGGGAGCAGTACTTC.

The V call is TRBV28, the J call TRBJ2-4, with D unclear. With 7 bases removed from V and 3 bases from J, the gap between germline ends came to 13 bases. The CDR3 consists of 14 residues. CDR1 is MDHEN, CDR2 SYDVKM, per germline. The CDR3 DNA reads TGTGCCAGCAAAGACGCGAACCTCAAAAACATTCAGTACTTC. This encodes CASKDANLKNIQYF.

J is TRBJ2-5 and V is TRBV2, with D hard to call. Between the trimmed V and J ends, which lost 3 bases and 4 bases, there was a span of 6 bases. Germline assignment: CDR1 SNHLY and CDR2 FYNNEI. This CDR3 has 12 residues. This CDR3 is CASSDPTETQYF. The CDR3 DNA follows: TGTGCCAGCAGTGACCCCACAGAGACCCAGTACTTC.

The chain joins TRBV6-6 to TRBJ2-7, with 9 nucleotides matching TRBD2. Germline trimming cut 4 bases from V and 2 bases from J; bases unmatched to any gene: 9. Germline CDR1 MNHNY, CDR2 SVGAGI (reference sequence). CDR3 size: 16 residues. In nucleotides, the CDR3 is TGTGCCAGCAGTTCCCGCAGGACTAGCGACACCTACGAGCAGTACTTC. Amino acids: CASSSRRTSDTYEQYF.

The chain couples TRBV7-9 to TRBJ2-5; weak D call: TRBD2 (5 bases). Trimming removed 0 bases from V and 3 bases from J, with 8 bases in between. In germline, CDR1 is SEHNR, CDR2 FQNEAQ (reference sequence). The CDR3 sequence is 14 residues long. CDR3 region: CASSLAWGEETQYF. In nucleotides, the CDR3 is TGTGCCAGCAGCTTAGCCTGGGGAGAAGAGACCCAGTACTTC.

The chain is built from TRBV5-8 and TRBJ1-1; possibly TRBD1 for D (6 bases). V was shortened by 1 base and J by 3 bases, with 13 bases between the two germline ends. The CDR3 sequence is 15 residues long. The germline gives CDR1 SGHTS, CDR2 YDEGEE. CDR3: CASSLTGSWYTEAFF. CDR3 DNA sequence: TGTGCCAGCAGCTTGACAGGGTCATGGTACACTGAAGCTTTCTTT.

The chain links TRBV6-5 to TRBJ2-3, with 11 bases matching TRBD2. The CDR3 runs to 15 residues. In germline, CDR1 is MNHEY, CDR2 SVGAGI. Trimming cost V 7 bases and J 4 bases; bases outside gene matches: 7. Here the CDR3 DNA reads TGTGCCAGCAACCAATTAGCGGGAGGGGCAGATACGCAGTATTTT. Translated: CASNQLAGGADTQYF.

CDR3 DNA sequence: TGTGCCACCAGCTTATTAGCGGGAACCGGGGAGCTGTTTTTT. Protein: CATSLLAGTGELFF. This rearrangement joins TRBV15 to TRBJ2-2, with 8 bases fitting TRBD2. The CDR3 contains 14 residues. Germline V gene data show CDR1 as LNHNV and CDR2 as YYDKDF (reference sequence). The V segment lost 5 bases and the J segment 5 bases; nucleotides outside the gene matches: 4.

The rearrangement uses TRBV5-6 and TRBJ2-2; D is possibly TRBD2 (5 bases). Germline-derived CDR1 and CDR2 are SGHDT and YYEEEE. This CDR3 is 16 amino acids long. V lost 4 bases and J lost 3, with 16 bases in between. As DNA, the CDR3 is TGTGCCAGCAGCGTAACTAGTTCTCTTTACACCGGGGAGCTGTTTTTT. Amino acid sequence: CASSVTSSLYTGELFF.

This chain connects TRBV19 to TRBJ2-2; tentative D call: TRBD1 (6 bases). Germline V gene data show CDR1 as LNHDA and CDR2 as SQIVND (reference sequence). This CDR3 comprises 16 residues. With 2 bases removed from V and 5 bases from J, the gap between germline ends came to 15 bases. CDR3 DNA sequence: TGTGCCAGTAGTATACAGCCAGGGGAGAGGACCGGGGAGCTGTTTTTT. It specifies CASSIQPGERTGELFF.

The V and J genes are TRBV7-9 and TRBJ2-7; D unclear. Germline values: CDR1 SEHNR, CDR2 FQNEAQ (reference sequence). V was cut by 5 bases and J by 1 base, with 6 bases left in between. The CDR3 is 12 residues long. CDR3 in amino acids: CASSQQSYEQYF. The CDR3 DNA is TGTGCCAGCAGCCAACAGTCCTACGAGCAGTACTTC.